These 5 T cell receptor beta chains share one sample of origin, sequenced in a study of T cells in Graves' hyperthyroidism and ophthalmopathy. The CDR3 regions of TCR beta were amplified from RNA transcripts. The study used the HTBI primer set for a first-round RT-PCR of the TCR CDR3. Via MiXCR, TCRdb re-called the multiplex PCR reads, giving one row per CDR3 protein. The data contain under 800,000 distinct CDR3 sequences, about 15% of them singletons. Input material: blood. The receptor source for this set is a woman aged 18-29 years with Graves' hyperthyroidism.

This clonotype was recorded a few times. The V gene is TRBV29-1, the J gene TRBJ2-1; possibly TRBD1 for D (6 bases). CDR1 and CDR2 from the germline V gene are SQVTM and ANQGSEA. CDR3 length equals 14 residues. The V end was cut by 3 bases, the J end by 3 bases, with 12 bases between. The CDR3, as DNA: TGCAGCGTTGAGCCCAGGGACAACTACAATGAGCAGTTCTTC. This sequence encodes CSVEPRDNYNEQFF.

This clonotype was picked up a small number of times. The J gene is TRBJ1-2, the V gene TRBV20-1; TRBD1 agrees at 10 bases. V trimming: 3 bases; J trimming: 6 bases; junction bases outside the gene matches: 10. Germline V gene data show CDR1 as DFQATT and CDR2 as SNEGSKA (reference sequence). CDR3 length: 15 amino acids. CDR3 nucleotide sequence: TGCAGTGCTAGGGGGACAGGGGACTTCACCGATGGCTACACCTTC. It specifies CSARGTGDFTDGYTF.

This clonotype has a handful of counts. The chain has TRBV5-1 and TRBJ1-5, with 8 bases lining up with TRBD1. Per germline, CDR1 SGHRS and CDR2 YFSETQ. The CDR3 has 14 amino acids. V dropped 4 bases and J dropped 8; count of bases not matched to a gene: 8. In DNA form, the CDR3 reads TGCGCCAGCAGCACGGGACAGGTGGGCGAGCCCCAGCATTTT. It translates to CASSTGQVGEPQHF.

For this clonotype: One junction end does not reproduce the germline sequence, and a read error may be involved. V usage is TRBV5-4 and J usage is TRBJ2-1, with D possibly being TRBD1 (6 bases). Looked up from germline, CDR1 is SGHNT and CDR2 is YYREEE (reference sequence). This CDR3 is built from 14 residues. The CDR3 region is CASSLGHPPNKQFF. The CDR3 DNA sequence: TGTGCCAGCAGCCTGGGACACCCGCCCAATAAGCAGTTCTTC. Full variable domain (missing parts from reference TRBV5-4 and TRBJ2-1): ETGVTQSPTHLIKTRGQQVTLRCSSQSGHNTVSWYQQALGQGPQFIFQYYREEENGRGNFPPRFSGLQFPNYSSELNVNALELDDSALYLCASSLGHPPNKQFFGPGTRLTVL.

This chain links TRBV29-1 with TRBJ2-5; the D call may be TRBD1 or TRBD2 (6 bases each). CDR1 is SQVTM, CDR2 ANQGSEA, per germline. The CDR3 contains 13 residues. The V gene lost 2 bases and the J gene lost 3 bases, with 10 bases spanning the gap. The CDR3 spells CSVERGAEETQYF. As DNA, the CDR3 is TGCAGCGTTGAAAGGGGGGCAGAAGAGACCCAGTACTTC.